This T cell receptor beta chain was captured by sequencing in a study of breast tumors, draining lymph nodes, adjacent tissues (dated by TCRdb to 2015 to 2016). Turning to the overall study: TCR beta repertoires were compared across tumor, adjacent nontumor tissue and axillary lymph nodes obtained from breast cancer patients. In human breast cancer, the study set out to assess how tumor, surrounding tissue and draining lymph node repertoires relate to one another and whether T cells might be exchanged between them.

This clonotype was recorded at least ten times. Its cognate antigen has yet to be identified. No base qualities exist here, and no much larger clone lies one base off it. The CDR3 numbers 16 residues from cysteine through phenylalanine. Kept here is only the CDR3 DNA, which spans 48 bases and is read in frame from base 1. Reading the germline V gene gives CDR1 SGHTA and CDR2 FQGTGA. V drops 5 bases and J drops 2 bases, leaving 19 bases in between. What the research found in general, with its limitations: The data were judged consistent with most tumor T cells deriving from the lymph node and then expanding within tumor tissue. Tumor T-cell repertoires showed less diversity than lymph node repertoires and more diversity than nontumor tissue repertoires, and tumor T-cell repertoires showed preferential V and J gene usage. The similarity between tumor and nontumor tissue repertoires was significantly greater in luminal-like breast cancer than in basal-like breast cancer. The conclusion that tumor T cells originate in lymph nodes was presented as consistent with a hypothesis rather than as directly demonstrated.

The lymph node samples were taken from the axillary draining lymph nodes of breast cancer patients. Sequencing took place on an Illumina HiSeq 2000. Multiplex PCR amplification was used to build the TCR beta chain libraries. High-throughput sequencing was used to analyze the amplified TCR beta chain products. TCRdb reran the public reads through fastp at Q25 and MiXCR, keeping productive beta chains. Identical CDR3 protein sequences are pooled into one entry, listed with their most common genes and DNA. Recorded for this sample are around 130,000 distinct CDR3 sequences; 21% of them occurred a single time. 2.2% of the sample is held by the ten biggest clonotypes.

The chain was built from TRBV7-3 and TRBJ2-7, with no D gene named confidently. Sequencing was performed on axillary lymph node tissue. The clonotype originates from a female donor with breast cancer. Some clones in this sample may be carry-over from other donors' samples. The CDR3 reads CASSPSGSTEPYEQYF. The DNA reads TGTGCCAGCAGCCCCTCCGGGTCAACGGAGCCCTACGAGCAGTACTTC.